This T cell receptor beta chain was profiled in a study of OX40 agonist ivuxolimab in advanced cancers. To note about this clone: Its antigen remains unidentified.

Overall study results and limits: Partial responders receiving 0.1-3.0 mg/kg showed among the lowest clonal expansion.

The protocol was immunoSEQ multiplex PCR, while the TCRdb copy is restricted to in-frame clones and leaves out a portion. The table includes about 18,000 clones, 80% to 90% detected once. Source: CD4+ or CD8+ T cells sorted from blood, taken in a trial of the OX40 agonist ivuxolimab. This clonotype was sampled from an adult with an advanced solid tumor such as melanoma, head and neck, liver or kidney cancer.

The CDR3 DNA sequence: TGTGCCAGCAGCTTAAGGCCAGGCTCTACCTACGAGCAGTACTTC. This codes for CASSLRPGSTYEQYF. The V gene is TRBV7-2, the J gene TRBJ2-5; D gene ambiguous. The DNA matches TRBJ2-7 better at its end, which makes the J call doubtful. Germline CDR1 and CDR2: SGHTA and FQGNSA. The CDR3 sequence is 15 residues long.